The text below deals with one T cell receptor (beta chain). The antigen this receptor binds is unknown. No base quality information exists; no much larger clone differs at one position. The sample originates from a study of T cells after yellow fever vaccination (dated by TCRdb to between 2018 and 2021). About the full investigation: The SMART-Seq v4 Ultra Low Input RNA kit was used to prepare libraries from fractions with low cell numbers. Bulk TCR alpha and beta repertoires were sequenced longitudinally to track T-cell clones before and after primary and booster YFV17D yellow fever vaccination. The cohort comprised two healthy male donors, one aged 18 to 30 and one aged 30 to 40 years. Blood was collected at multiple timepoints before and after primary and secondary immunization, and bulk PBMC replicates and cell subsets were isolated. Overall results and qualifications from the work: Computational filtering was required because FACS-sorted repertoires could contain abundant contaminating clonotypes from the bulk population. A small fraction of clonotypes showed up in both the CD4 and CD8 compartments, probably as a result of convergent recombination. Only a couple of donors were included in the study, so the extent to which the findings can be generalized is limited. Most clones expanded after primary vaccination (about 95% of CD4 and 88% of CD8) were re-detected after the booster, suggesting that broad memory maintenance occurred. Compared with the primary T-cell response, the secondary T-cell response was faster but weaker, reaching its peak on day 5 rather than on day 15.

As encoded in the germline V gene (reference sequence), CDR1 is DFQATT while CDR2 is SNEGSKA. Ends trimmed: V by 1 base, J by 0 bases; bases unmatched to a gene: 23. From its cysteine to its phenylalanine, the CDR3 spans 21 amino acids. The CDR3 DNA has 63 bases and is translated from base 1. TCR cDNA was made using 5'RACE template switching, a step that added a universal primer site and unique molecular identifiers. Priming for cDNA synthesis came from both the TCR alpha and TCR beta constant segments. Two PCR steps were used to amplify libraries, with sample barcodes and sequencing adapters being added in the second step. Sequencing of libraries was performed on Illumina HiSeq 2500 (2x100 bp) or NovaSeq (2x150 bp). In the source study's methods: Demultiplexing of reads and collapsing into UMI consensus sequences were performed with MIGEC, and V(D)J alignment was carried out with MiXCR. Clonotypes responding to the vaccine were identified with edgeR on replicate PBMC samples, with the criteria of FDR below 0.01 and a log2 fold change above 5 up to day 15. Each bulk clonotype was labeled CD4 or CD8 based on which sequenced repertoire, CD4 or CD8, contained the clonotype at higher abundance. Clones were called with MiXCR by TCRdb after fastp trimmed the public reads at Q25, and only in-frame beta chains were retained. Here each entry gathers all rows of one CDR3 protein and keeps the most common genes and DNA. V and J calls and clone size were set by TCRdb, not the authors. Here the sample has more than 90,000 distinct CDR3 sequences; 6.5% to 9% occur a single time. The ten largest make up over 25% of the sample.

The treatment or condition label of this sample denotes: live attenuated yellow fever vaccine strain. PBMCs were isolated from peripheral blood using a standard Ficoll-Paque protocol. CD4 and CD8 T-cell fractions were isolated with Dynabeads CD4 and CD8 positive selection kits. RNA was extracted with TriZol from bulk PBMCs, CD4 and CD8 fractions, and dextramer-positive and dextramer-negative fractions. The sequence links TRBV20-1 to TRBJ2-7; TRBD2 fits 8 bases in the junction. Sequencing used CD8+ T cells sorted from PBMCs, obtained 45 days after the yellow fever booster vaccination. The sequence derives from a man aged 30 to 39 who received the YFV17D yellow fever vaccine. The CDR3 region reads CSARASPPGLESSISSYEQYF. The base sequence is TGCAGTGCTAGAGCCTCCCCTCCGGGACTAGAATCTTCTATCAGCTCCTACGAGCAGTACTTC.